This T cell receptor beta chain was obtained from a study of vaccination and CD4 T cells after COVID-19. The overall study: Overlapping spike pools from SARS-CoV-2 and HCoV-NL63, HCoV-OC43 and HCoV-229E served as culture stimuli. No peptide, an HIV-1 Nef pool, or a CEFX pool was what each control culture received. Points from the study as a whole: Spike mono-reactivity held for 304 of 307 vaccine-specific clones in convalescent patients.

Scientists ran DNA taken from cultured CD4+ T cells through the Oncomine TCR Beta short-read assay for sequencing. TCRdb called the PCR reads again in MiXCR, with one record for every CDR3 protein. This table holds about 21,000 distinct CDR3 sequences, 35% to 45% found once. Specified time point: late sampling 161 to 241 days after vaccination in a few convalescent patients. Described treatment: roughly 11-day PBMC culture with coronavirus spike peptide pools or control peptides (ViraFEST assay). With peptide pools, ViraFEST first expanded antigen-specific T cells and afterwards sequenced their TCRs. The trim removed 1 base at V and 4 bases at J, leaving 3 bases unmatched. Germline V gene sequence: CDR1 SGHVS, CDR2 FQNEAQ. The CDR3 extends over 14 amino acids. Concerning this clonotype itself: Its target is not known.

The chain is built from TRBV7-8 and TRBJ1-2; 7 positions match TRBD1. The specimen was CD4+ T cells from blood, cultured in vitro, collected about 7 months after SARS-CoV-2 vaccination. The clonotype was recovered from a human donor who had recovered from COVID-19. The CDR3 bases are TGTGCCAGCAGCTTAGGTAGACAGGGCTATGGCTACACCTTC. Translated: CASSLGRQGYGYTF. Complete variable domain (other parts from reference TRBV7-8 and TRBJ1-2): GAGVSQSPRYKVAKRGQDVALRCDPISGHVSLFWYQQALGQGPEFLTYFQNEAQLDKSGLPSDRFFAERPEGSVSTLKIQRTQQEDSAVYLCASSLGRQGYGYTFGSGTRLTVV.